One T cell receptor (beta chain) is described in this entry. CDR1 and CDR2 (germline): SGHNT, YYREEE (reference sequence). This CDR3 is 13 amino acids long. Trimming at V came to 4 bases and at J to 4 bases, leaving 4 bases not matched to a gene. This sample is drawn from a study of a mutant IDH1 vaccine in newly diagnosed glioma. Study overall: A roughly 62% male, approximately 38% female split and a mean age of roughly 44 years characterized treated patients.

Stated time point: baseline, week 1 (first vaccination visit). Treatment meaning: pre-vaccination baseline after standard-of-care therapy. Sequencing was performed with immunoSEQ multiplex PCR; in TCRdb, only in-frame clones are kept and a portion is missing. This sample yields over 25,000 clones, of which 88% are seen a single time; 4.8% belongs to the top ten. The material sequenced was PBMCs, taken from a glioma patient treated with radiotherapy, temozolomide or both. The receptor was isolated from a woman aged 40 to 50 with glioma. The chain combines TRBV5-4 with TRBJ1-2; 7 bases are a match to TRBD1. CDR3 sequence (DNA): TGTGCCAGCAGCAAGGGACAGCCCTATGGCTACACCTTC. Its protein is CASSKGQPYGYTF.